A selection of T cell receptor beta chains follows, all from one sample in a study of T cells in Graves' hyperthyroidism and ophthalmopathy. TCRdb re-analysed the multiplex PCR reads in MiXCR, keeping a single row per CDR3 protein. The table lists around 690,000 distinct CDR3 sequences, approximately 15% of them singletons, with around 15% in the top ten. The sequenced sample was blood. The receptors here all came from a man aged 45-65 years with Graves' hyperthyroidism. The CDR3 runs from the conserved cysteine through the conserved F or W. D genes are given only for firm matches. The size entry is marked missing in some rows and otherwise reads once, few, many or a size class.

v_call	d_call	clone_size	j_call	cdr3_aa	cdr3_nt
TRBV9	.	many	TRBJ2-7	CASSVALNYEQYF	TGTGCCAGCAGCGTAGCTTTGAACTACGAGCAGTACTTC
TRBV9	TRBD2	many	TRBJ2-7	CASSVAPGTRTYEQYF	TGTGCCAGCAGCGTCGCCCCCGGGACTAGGACTTACGAGCAGTACTTC
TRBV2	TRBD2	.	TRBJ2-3	CASSATSGDTDTQYF	TGTGCCAGCAGCGCAACTAGCGGAGACACAGATACGCAGTATTTT
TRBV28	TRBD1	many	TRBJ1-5	CASSLRPGTGGNQPQHF	TGTGCCAGCAGTTTACGCCCCGGGACAGGGGGCAATCAGCCCCAGCATTTT
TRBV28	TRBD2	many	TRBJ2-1	CASSLLGSGRRSYNEQFF	TGTGCCAGCAGTTTATTGGGTAGCGGGAGAAGGTCCTACAATGAGCAGTTCTTC
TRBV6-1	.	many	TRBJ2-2	CASSGQLMGELFF	TGTGCCAGCAGTGGACAGTTAATGGGGGAGCTGTTTTTT
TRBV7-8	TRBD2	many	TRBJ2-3	CASSPGTSGVLIPRDTQYF	TGTGCCAGCAGCCCTGGGACTAGCGGAGTTCTTATACCGCGAGATACGCAGTATTTT
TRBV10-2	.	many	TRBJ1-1	CASSDLGNTEAFF	TGCGCCAGCAGTGATTTGGGGAACACTGAAGCTTTCTTT
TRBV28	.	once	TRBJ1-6	CASSFLAGDSPLHF	TGTGCCAGCAGTTTCTTGGCAGGGGATTCACCCCTCCACTTT
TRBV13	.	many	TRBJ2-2	CASSLELGNTGELFF	TGTGCCAGCAGCTTAGAACTCGGGAACACCGGGGAGCTGTTTTTT
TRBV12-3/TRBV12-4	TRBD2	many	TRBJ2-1	CASRGTSVPRQFF	TGTGCCAGCAGAGGGACTAGTGTTCCCCGGCAGTTCTTC
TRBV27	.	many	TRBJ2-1	CASSMSSYNEQFF	TGTGCCAGCAGTATGAGCTCCTACAATGAGCAGTTCTTC
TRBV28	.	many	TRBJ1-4	CASSPGTIKEKLFF	TGTGCCAGCAGTCCCGGGACGATTAAAGAAAAACTGTTTTTT
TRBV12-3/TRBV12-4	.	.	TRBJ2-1	CASHRDLISYNEQFF	TGTGCCAGCCACCGGGACCTTATCTCCTACAATGAGCAGTTCTTC
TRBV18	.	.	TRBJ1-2	CASSPEPRNYGYTF	TGTGCCAGCTCACCCGAGCCTCGTAACTATGGCTACACCTTC
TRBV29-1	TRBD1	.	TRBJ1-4	CSVQGQGAYEKLFF	TGCAGCGTACAAGGACAGGGGGCCTATGAAAAACTGTTTTTT
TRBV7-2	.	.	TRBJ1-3	CASSWSGNTIYF	TGTGCCAGCAGCTGGAGTGGAAACACCATATATTTT
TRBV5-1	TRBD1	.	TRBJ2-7	CASRLLGQGDEQYF	TGCGCCAGCAGGCTGTTGGGACAGGGAGACGAGCAGTACTTC
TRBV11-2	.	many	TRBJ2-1	CASSFPKTGVIYNEQFF	TGTGCCAGCAGCTTTCCCAAGACAGGCGTTATCTACAATGAGCAGTTCTTC
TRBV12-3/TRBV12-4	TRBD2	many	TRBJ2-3	CASRVLGTTRSVADTQYF	TGTGCCAGCAGGGTCCTTGGGACTACTAGATCGGTCGCAGATACGCAGTATTTT
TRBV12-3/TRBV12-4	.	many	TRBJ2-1	CASSLVVARYNEQFF	TGTGCCAGCAGTTTAGTGGTAGCTCGCTACAATGAGCAGTTCTTC
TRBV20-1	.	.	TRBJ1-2	CSARQQSTTNYGYTF	TGCAGTGCTAGACAGCAAAGTACAACTAACTATGGCTACACCTTC
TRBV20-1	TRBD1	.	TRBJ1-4	CSALGQGTAKLFF	TGCAGTGCCCTCGGACAGGGGACGGCAAAACTGTTTTTT
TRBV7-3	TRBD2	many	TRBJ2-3	CASSLRVGRVSDTQYF	TGTGCCAGCAGCCTGCGGGTCGGGAGGGTTTCAGATACGCAGTATTTT
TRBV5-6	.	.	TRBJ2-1	CASSSDLGNNEQFF	TGTGCCAGCAGCTCGGACTTAGGGAACAATGAGCAGTTCTTC
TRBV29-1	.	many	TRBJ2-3	CSVEPAHTGTDTQYF	TGCAGCGTTGAACCGGCGCATACTGGAACAGATACGCAGTATTTT
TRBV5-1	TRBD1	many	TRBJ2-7	CASSLDRGVEQYF	TGCGCCAGCAGCTTGGACAGGGGCGTCGAGCAGTACTTC
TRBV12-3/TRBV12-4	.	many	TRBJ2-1	CASSLLRYNEQFF	TGTGCCAGCAGTTTATTGCGGTACAATGAGCAGTTCTTC
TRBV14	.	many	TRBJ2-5	CASSHPSGLETQYF	TGTGCCAGCAGCCATCCATCGGGGCTAGAGACCCAGTACTTC
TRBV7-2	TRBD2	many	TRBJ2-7	CASRLAGDEQYF	TGTGCCAGCAGACTAGCGGGAGACGAGCAGTACTTC
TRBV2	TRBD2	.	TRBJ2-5	CASSEEGGLAGSQQETQYF	TGTGCCAGCAGTGAAGAGGGGGGACTAGCGGGAAGTCAACAAGAGACCCAGTACTTC
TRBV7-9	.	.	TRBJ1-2	CASSLARGQSRQLFNYGYTF	TGTGCCAGCAGCTTAGCGCGGGGACAATCACGCCAACTGTTTAACTATGGCTACACCTTC
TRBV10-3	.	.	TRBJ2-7	CAISESWREQYF	TGTGCCATCAGTGAGTCCTGGAGGGAGCAGTACTTC
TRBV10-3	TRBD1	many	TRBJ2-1	CAISERQGTYNEQFF	TGTGCCATCAGTGAAAGACAGGGGACTTACAATGAGCAGTTCTTC
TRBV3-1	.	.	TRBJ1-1	CASSQVGGANTEAFF	TGTGCCAGCAGCCAAGTTGGGGGCGCAAACACTGAAGCTTTCTTT
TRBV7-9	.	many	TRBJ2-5	CASSLAVAETQYF	TGTGCCAGCAGCTTAGCTGTCGCCGAGACCCAGTACTTC
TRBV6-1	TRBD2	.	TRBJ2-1	CASNRLVGGPPNNEQFF	TGTGCCAGCAATCGTTTGGTGGGAGGGCCTCCTAACAATGAGCAGTTCTTC